These 31 T cell receptor beta chains originate from one sample sequenced in a study of control samples from healthy donors and cancer patients. TCRdb's table, derived via immunoSEQ multiplex PCR, lists solely in-frame clones and lacks some. The sample lists 130,000 or so clones; 80% to 95% were seen once. Sequencing was performed on blood. Receptors were obtained from a young man in good health.

The chain's CDR3 is CAWSKGPYEQYF. Here the CDR3 DNA reads TGTGCCTGGAGTAAGGGTCCCTACGAGCAGTACTTC. This chain uses TRBV30 with TRBJ2-7; D remains ambiguous. CDR1 is GTSNPN and CDR2 is SVGIG in the germline V gene (reference sequence). CDR3 length equals 12 residues. The V end lost 2 bases, the J end lost 2 bases, and 7 bases lay between the germline ends.

The rearrangement links TRBV18 to TRBJ2-7; 7 bases are shared with TRBD1. V was clipped by 5 bases and J by 2 bases; unmatched bases: 6. The germline gives CDR1 KGHSH, CDR2 LQKENI. The CDR3 extends over 14 amino acids. As DNA, the CDR3 is TGTGCCAGCTCAGAGAGACAGGGCCCCTACGAGCAGTACTTC. This codes for CASSERQGPYEQYF. Drawing the rest from reference TRBV18 and TRBJ2-7, the complete variable domain is NAGVMQNPRHLVRRRGQEARLRCSPMKGHSHVYWYRQLPEEGLKFMVYLQKENIIDESGMPKERFSAEFPKEGPSILRIQQVVRGDSAAYFCASSERQGPYEQYFGPGTRLTVT.

This clone was recorded many times. The V gene is TRBV10-3, the J gene TRBJ2-1; the match to TRBD1 covers 7 bases. This CDR3 comprises 15 residues. The germline V gene has CDR1 ENHRY and CDR2 SYGVKD. The V gene end was trimmed by 4 bases and the J gene end by 5 bases; junction bases not matched to a gene: 8. The CDR3 reads CAISGDSSSDNEQFF. Here the CDR3 DNA reads TGTGCCATCAGTGGGGACAGCTCGAGCGACAATGAGCAGTTCTTC.

This chain connects TRBV18 to TRBJ1-2, with a possible D match to TRBD1 (6 bases). In germline, CDR1 is KGHSH, CDR2 LQKENI. V lost 3 bases and J lost 4, with 15 bases in between. There are 15 residues in the CDR3. The CDR3 sequence is CASSPGTSTVYGYTF. In nucleotides, the CDR3 is TGTGCCAGCTCACCCGGGACATCTACCGTCTATGGCTACACCTTC.

The gene calls are TRBV7-6 and TRBJ2-5; 11 positions agree with TRBD1. Germline V gene sequence: CDR1 SGHVS, CDR2 FNYEAQ. The CDR3 is 15 residues long. J gave up 3 bases and V 6 bases, and 6 bases lay outside the gene matches. The CDR3 region has the DNA TGTGCCAGCAGAAACACGGGACAGGGGGAAGAGACCCAGTACTTC. Its translation: CASRNTGQGEETQYF.

This chain uses TRBV19 with TRBJ1-1; no clear D gene. V lost 4 bases to trimming and J lost 5 bases, with 11 bases between them. The CDR3 is made up of 13 amino acids. In germline, CDR1 is LNHDA, CDR2 SQIVND (reference sequence). The CDR3 reads CASSTHQRTEAFF. The CDR3 DNA reads TGTGCCAGTAGTACCCACCAGCGGACTGAAGCTTTCTTT.

V is TRBV30 and J is TRBJ2-3, with D perhaps matching TRBD2 (6 bases). Per germline, CDR1 GTSNPN and CDR2 SVGIG (reference sequence). V was trimmed by 5 bases and J by 7 bases, leaving 22 bases between them. This CDR3 has 15 residues. The CDR3 nucleotides read TGTGCCTGGGCCCTCCCGGCGGGGTTGGGAAATACGCAGTATTTT. Translated: CAWALPAGLGNTQYF.

V is TRBV19 and J is TRBJ1-2, with 7 bases identical to TRBD1. Trimming at V came to 7 bases and at J to 3 bases, leaving 14 bases not matched to a gene. The germline V gene encodes CDR1 LNHDA and CDR2 SQIVND (reference sequence). CDR3 size: 16 residues. The CDR3 protein is CASTRQGRKFDYGYTF. The CDR3 DNA reads as TGTGCCAGTACAAGACAGGGAAGAAAATTCGACTATGGCTACACCTTC.

The chain's CDR3 is CASSRQGDQPQHF. Written as DNA, the CDR3 is TGTGCCAGCAGCAGACAGGGCGATCAGCCCCAGCATTTT. The chain is built from TRBV12-3 or TRBV12-4 and TRBJ1-5, with 7 bases fitting TRBD1. The V segment lost 6 bases and the J segment 5 bases; nucleotides outside the gene matches: 4. The CDR3 has 13 amino acids.

The chain links TRBV5-4 to TRBJ2-2; D remains ambiguous. This CDR3 is built from 14 residues. Germline V gives CDR1 SGHNT, CDR2 YYREEE (reference sequence). V was trimmed by 1 base and J by 4 bases, leaving 8 bases between them. The CDR3 here is CASSLHLSTGELFF. In DNA form, the CDR3 reads TGTGCCAGCAGCTTGCACCTGAGCACCGGGGAGCTGTTTTTT.

This rearrangement joins TRBV30 to TRBJ1-1; D unresolved. Germline CDR1 reads GTSNPN; CDR2 reads SVGIG (reference sequence). This CDR3 has 13 amino acids. Trimming took off 2 bases at V and 1 base at J, with 8 bases between the two ends. DNA of the CDR3: TGTGCCTGGAGTCGTGCGGGGAACACTGAAGCTTTCTTT. As protein: CAWSRAGNTEAFF.

The chain links TRBV6-5 to TRBJ2-1, with a weak D call TRBD1 (6 bases). Trimming removed 2 bases at V and 4 bases at J, with 9 bases between. This CDR3 contains 14 residues. Germline CDR1 is MNHEY and CDR2 is SVGAGI. The CDR3 region has the DNA TGTGCCAGCAGTTACGGGACACTGTACAATGAGCAGTTCTTC. Protein sequence: CASSYGTLYNEQFF.

The gene calls are TRBV3-1 (or the pseudogene TRBV3-2) and TRBJ2-5; TRBD2 agrees at 11 bases. Unmatched junction bases numbered 7, after V lost 6 bases and J lost 4 bases. The CDR3 contains 15 residues. The germline V gene has CDR1 LGHDT and CDR2 YNNKEL (reference sequence). The chain's CDR3 is CASRFSGGALETQYF. The CDR3 DNA reads TGTGCCAGCAGATTTAGCGGGGGGGCCTTAGAGACCCAGTACTTC.

The gene calls are TRBV6-5 and TRBJ2-7, with 9 nucleotides matching TRBD2. Germline assignment: CDR1 MNHEY and CDR2 SVGAGI. Trimming removed 5 bases from V and 6 bases from J; junction bases left unmatched: 5. This CDR3 region has 13 residues. In DNA, the CDR3 is TGTGCCAGCAGTATAGCGGGGGCTCGCGAGCAGTACTTC. Amino acids: CASSIAGAREQYF.

This clone was seen once. V gene TRBV4-1 combines with J gene TRBJ2-1; D ambiguous. V shed 4 bases and J shed 9 bases, with 10 bases lying between them. From germline, CDR1 is MGHRA and CDR2 YSYEKL. The CDR3 totals 12 residues. CDR3 loop: CASSRLGFEQFF. The CDR3 region has the DNA TGCGCCAGCAGCCGGCTCGGGTTTGAGCAGTTCTTC.

The chain uses TRBV25-1 and TRBJ2-4, with D maybe TRBD1 (6 bases). The V end was cut by 3 bases, the J end by 0 bases, with 9 bases between. Per the germline V gene, CDR1 is MGHDK and CDR2 is SYGVNS. This CDR3 is built from 15 residues. CDR3 in amino acids: CASSDETGAKNIQYF. In DNA form, the CDR3 reads TGTGCCAGCAGTGACGAGACAGGAGCCAAAAACATTCAGTACTTC.

This chain connects TRBV19 to TRBJ1-1, with D possibly TRBD1 on 6 matching bases. CDR3 length: 13 residues. V gave up 2 bases and J gave up 8 bases, with 12 bases separating them. The germline V gene encodes CDR1 LNHDA and CDR2 SQIVND (reference sequence). The CDR3 region has the DNA TGTGCCAGTAGTATACGAGGGGGTGGAGAAGCTTTCTTT. Protein: CASSIRGGGEAFF.

This chain connects TRBV19 to TRBJ1-1; 8 positions match TRBD1. Germline V gene data show CDR1 as LNHDA and CDR2 as SQIVND (reference sequence). V lost 5 bases to trimming and J lost 11 bases; unmatched junction nucleotides: 4. The CDR3 covers 11 residues. The CDR3 loop reads CASSLTGAAFF. The CDR3 nucleotides read TGTGCCAGTAGTCTGACAGGGGCGGCTTTCTTT.

The J gene is TRBJ1-1, the V gene TRBV27, with 7 bases matching TRBD1. Germline lookup yields CDR1 MNHEY and CDR2 SMNVEV (reference sequence). V shed 4 bases, J shed 3 bases, and the junction held 5 bases outside the gene matches. The CDR3 is made up of 14 amino acids. The CDR3 protein is CASSSRGQDTEAFF. For the CDR3, the DNA is TGTGCCAGCAGTTCGAGGGGGCAAGACACTGAAGCTTTCTTT.

CDR3 sequence (DNA): TGTGCCAGCAGCCTCCTGGAGGGCGCTGAAGCTTTCTTT. This translates into CASSLLEGAEAFF. The chain links TRBV7-9 to TRBJ1-1; D ambiguous. Germline CDR1 and CDR2: SEHNR and FQNEAQ (reference sequence). This CDR3 is 13 amino acids long. The V gene lost 5 bases and the J gene lost 6 bases, with 13 bases spanning the gap.

This rearrangement joins TRBV4-2 to TRBJ2-1; the match to TRBD2 covers 8 bases. CDR1 and CDR2 from the germline V gene are LGHNA and YNFKEQ. CDR3 length: 19 amino acids. V trimming: 4 bases; J trimming: 1 base; junction bases outside the gene matches: 15. The CDR3 nucleotides read TGTGCCAGCAGCCTCGAGGGACTAGTGGCGTTGGGGTCCTACAATGAGCAGTTCTTC. It yields the protein CASSLEGLVALGSYNEQFF.

V and J are TRBV19 and TRBJ1-1, with unresolved D. Trimming removed 3 bases at V and 5 bases at J, with 13 bases between. Germline-derived CDR1 and CDR2 are LNHDA and SQIVND (reference sequence). The CDR3 contains 14 residues. The CDR3: CASSIRSIGTEAFF. CDR3 nucleotide sequence: TGTGCCAGTAGTATTAGAAGCATTGGGACTGAAGCTTTCTTT.

The chain combines TRBV13 with TRBJ2-7; D is perhaps TRBD2 (6 bases). The CDR3 consists of 14 residues. Germline V gene data show CDR1 as PRHDT and CDR2 as FYEKMQ (reference sequence). Between the trimmed V and J ends, which lost 1 base and 0 bases, there was a span of 7 bases. CDR3 residues: CASSLAGDSYEQYF. CDR3 DNA sequence: TGTGCCAGCAGCTTAGCGGGGGACTCCTACGAGCAGTACTTC.

The V gene is TRBV25-1, the J gene TRBJ2-5; D is unclear. The germline gives CDR1 MGHDK, CDR2 SYGVNS. The CDR3 consists of 12 residues. Trimming took 3 bases from V and 1 from J, leaving 3 bases between them. DNA for the CDR3: TGTGCCAGCAGTGAGATCCAAGAGACCCAGTACTTC. It codes for CASSEIQETQYF.

The chain uses TRBV13 and TRBJ2-1; the match to TRBD1 covers 8 bases. CDR1 and CDR2 from the germline V gene are PRHDT and FYEKMQ (reference sequence). This CDR3 contains 15 residues. V lost 5 bases to trimming and J lost 4 bases; unmatched junction nucleotides: 7. The CDR3: CASSLRDRPYNEQFF. The CDR3 nucleotides are TGTGCCAGCAGCCTCCGGGACAGGCCTTACAATGAGCAGTTCTTC.

The CDR3 nucleotides read TGCGCCAGCACACAAGGACAGCTAGCTAGCACAGATACGCAGTATTTT. Protein: CASTQGQLASTDTQYF. The J gene is TRBJ2-3, the V gene TRBV5-1; perhaps TRBD1 as D (6 bases). The V and J ends lost 6 bases and 0 bases respectively, with 17 bases between them. This CDR3 has 16 amino acids. Germline CDR1 and CDR2: SGHRS and YFSETQ.

V is TRBV25-1 and J is TRBJ2-5, with a possible D match to TRBD1 (5 bases). Germline CDR1 is MGHDK and CDR2 is SYGVNS. V shed 1 base and J shed 5 bases, with 14 bases lying between them. This CDR3 has 15 residues. This CDR3 is CASSELGRVVETQYF. CDR3 DNA: TGTGCCAGCAGTGAATTAGGCAGGGTCGTGGAGACCCAGTACTTC.

V and J are TRBV19 and TRBJ1-6; D is perhaps TRBD1 (5 bases). V lost 5 bases, J lost 10 bases, and 21 bases lay in between. CDR1 and CDR2 from the germline V gene are LNHDA and SQIVND (reference sequence). This CDR3 is 16 amino acids long. CDR3 in amino acids: CASSFQGVVAPSPLHF. DNA for the CDR3: TGTGCCAGTAGTTTCCAAGGGGTAGTCGCCCCATCACCCCTCCACTTT.

The chain couples TRBV5-4 to TRBJ1-1; the D gene is possibly TRBD1 (6 bases). CDR3 length: 15 amino acids. Germline loops: CDR1 SGHNT, CDR2 YYREEE (reference sequence). Trimming shortened V by 0 bases and J by 4 bases, and 13 bases separated the two germline ends. CDR3 residues: CASSLAGHGLTEAFF. The CDR3 nucleotides are TGTGCCAGCAGCTTGGCGGGACATGGGCTCACTGAAGCTTTCTTT.

This clone came up once. The J gene is TRBJ2-1, the V gene TRBV19; 7 bases fit TRBD1. V was pared by 3 bases and J by 7 bases, with 9 bases of the junction left unmatched. The CDR3 covers 15 residues. The V gene's germline CDR1 is LNHDA and CDR2 SQIVND (reference sequence). The CDR3 protein is CASSIPQTGQNEQFF. The CDR3 DNA sequence: TGTGCCAGTAGTATTCCCCAGACAGGGCAGAATGAGCAGTTCTTC.

The genes are TRBV7-6 and TRBJ2-7; a possible D gene is TRBD2 (7 bases). Germline CDR1 and CDR2: SGHVS and FNYEAQ. This CDR3 region has 15 residues. V was shortened by 1 base and J by 3 bases, with 13 bases between the two germline ends. CDR3 sequence: CASSLVGGGGYEQYF. The CDR3 DNA reads as TGTGCCAGCAGCTTAGTTGGGGGAGGGGGCTACGAGCAGTACTTC.